These 16 T cell receptor beta chains were sequenced from one sample in a study of shared clonotypes between healthy human individuals. CD45RO-negative CD8 cells positively selected for CCR7 made up the naive population, which excluded terminally differentiated effector memory CD45RA+ cells. The assay was immunoSEQ multiplex PCR, and TCRdb's table has in-frame clones only and misses some. The repertoire holds about 1,800,000 clones, with approximately 94% as singletons. The sequenced material came from naive CD8+ T cells sorted from blood. These receptors were obtained from a man younger than 35 in good health.

This clone was recorded only once. Other DNA sequences in this sample translate to the same CDR3. The rearrangement uses TRBV28 and TRBJ1-5; D is ambiguous. This CDR3 is built from 12 residues. Deletions cut 3 bases from V and 4 bases from J, with 4 bases between. Germline V gene data show CDR1 as MDHEN and CDR2 as SYDVKM. The CDR3 DNA follows: TGTGCCAGCAGTTTCGCAAATCAGCCCCAGCATTTT. This translates into CASSFANQPQHF.

A word on this clone: Other DNA variants within this sample encode the same CDR3. The chain carries TRBV13 and TRBJ2-7; 7 bases agree with TRBD2. There are 14 residues in the CDR3. With V trimmed by 3 bases and J by 3 bases, 5 bases remained unmatched. Germline CDR1 and CDR2: PRHDT and FYEKMQ (reference sequence). CDR3 in amino acids: CASSLLAVNYEQYF. The CDR3 region has the DNA TGTGCCAGCAGCTTGCTAGCGGTGAACTACGAGCAGTACTTC.

The chain has TRBV4-1 and TRBJ2-7; TRBD1 might be the D (6 bases). The CDR3 has 15 amino acids. The V gene lost 0 bases and the J gene lost 2 bases, with 11 bases spanning the gap. Germline CDR1 reads MGHRA; CDR2 reads YSYEKL. Written as DNA, the CDR3 is TGCGCCAGCAGCCAAGACAGGGGTCAGACCTACGAGCAGTACTTC. This encodes CASSQDRGQTYEQYF.

CDR3 region: CASSQEGGRGRFGEQFF. CDR3 DNA: TGCGCCAGCAGCCAAGAGGGAGGGAGGGGGCGATTTGGTGAGCAGTTCTTC. This chain connects TRBV4-3 to TRBJ2-1; D tentatively fits TRBD1 or TRBD2 (7 bases each). V was trimmed by 0 bases and J by 9 bases, leaving 21 bases between them. This CDR3 spans 17 amino acids. The germline V gene has CDR1 LGHNA and CDR2 YSLEER.

The V gene is TRBV6-5, the J gene TRBJ2-3; TRBD1 agrees at 10 bases. The junction had 6 bases not matched to a gene; V was cut back by 5 bases and J by 4 bases. Germline CDR1 is MNHEY and CDR2 is SVGAGI. This CDR3 has 15 amino acids. The CDR3 here is CASSRTGGSADTQYF. The CDR3 DNA is TGTGCCAGCAGTAGGACAGGGGGTAGTGCAGATACGCAGTATTTT.

This chain joins TRBV27 and TRBJ1-4, with D possibly TRBD1 on 6 matching bases. The CDR3 is made up of 19 amino acids. Trimming stripped 5 bases from V and 4 bases from J, with 26 bases between. Germline assignment: CDR1 MNHEY and CDR2 SMNVEV (reference sequence). For the CDR3, the DNA is TGTGCCAGCAGTCCAAAACAGGGAATGGAGCAACTAGGTAATGAAAAACTGTTTTTT. This codes for CASSPKQGMEQLGNEKLFF.

The chain has TRBV10-3 and TRBJ2-7; D remains unclear. Per the germline V gene, CDR1 is ENHRY and CDR2 is SYGVKD. This CDR3 has 15 residues. The germline V and J ends were trimmed by 3 bases and 2 bases, with 14 bases remaining between them. CDR3 amino acids: CAISEDPDHPYEQYF. The DNA of the CDR3 is TGTGCCATCAGTGAAGACCCCGACCACCCCTACGAGCAGTACTTC.

In nucleotides, the CDR3 is TGTGCCAGCAGGTATATCCCGGGGTTGAACACTGAAGCTTTCTTT. It encodes CASRYIPGLNTEAFF. The V and J genes are TRBV7-9 and TRBJ1-1; D unclear. V lost 6 bases, J lost 0 bases, and 14 bases lay in between. The CDR3 contains 15 residues. Germline V gene lookup returns CDR1 SEHNR and CDR2 FQNEAQ (reference sequence).

The chain employs TRBV28 and TRBJ1-1, with TRBD1 identical over 8 bases. The V and J ends lost 5 bases and 0 bases, in that order; junction bases with no gene match: 8. CDR1 is MDHEN and CDR2 is SYDVKM in the germline V gene. CDR3 length: 16 amino acids. DNA for the CDR3: TGTGCCAGCAGTCTCTCCTTGGACAGGGTGAACACTGAAGCTTTCTTT. Protein sequence: CASSLSLDRVNTEAFF.

V usage is TRBV28 and J usage is TRBJ2-5; no clear D. V shed 2 bases and J shed 1 base, with 8 bases lying between them. The CDR3 loop spans 14 amino acids. The germline V gene has CDR1 MDHEN and CDR2 SYDVKM. CDR3 sequence reads: CASSLDGIQETQYF. For the CDR3, the DNA is TGTGCCAGCAGTTTAGACGGAATCCAAGAGACCCAGTACTTC.

J is TRBJ2-3 and V is TRBV2; a weak D match, TRBD1 (5 bases). The CDR3 runs to 15 residues. Germline loops: CDR1 SNHLY, CDR2 FYNNEI. V was shortened by 5 bases and J by 5 bases, with 17 bases between the two germline ends. CDR3 sequence (DNA): TGTGCCAGCAGTAACTGGAGTATAGGGGAAGATACGCAGTATTTT. Its protein is CASSNWSIGEDTQYF. The entire variable domain, with the rest obtained from reference TRBV2 and TRBJ2-3, is as follows: EPEVTQTPSHQVTQMGQEVILRCVPISNHLYFYWYRQILGQKVEFLVSFYNNEISEKSEIFDDQFSVERPDGSNFTLKIRSTKLEDSAMYFCASSNWSIGEDTQYFGPGTRLTVL.

The V and J genes are TRBV27 and TRBJ1-1, with a possible D match to TRBD1 (5 bases). Trimming cost V 5 bases and J 5 bases, with 15 bases left between them. The CDR3 is 14 residues long. CDR1 and CDR2 from the germline V gene are MNHEY and SMNVEV (reference sequence). CDR3 residues: CASSLSGQGTEAFF. DNA of the CDR3: TGTGCCAGCAGTCTGTCCGGACAAGGGACTGAAGCTTTCTTT.

For this clone: The same CDR3 also results from other DNA sequences found in this sample. The chain employs TRBV19 and TRBJ2-7; a weak D match, TRBD1 (6 bases). The V end lost 1 base, the J end lost 2 bases, and 9 bases lay between the germline ends. Per the germline V gene, CDR1 is LNHDA and CDR2 is SQIVND (reference sequence). The CDR3 has 14 residues. Here the CDR3 reads CASSIGQATYEQYF. The CDR3 nucleotides read TGTGCCAGTAGTATAGGACAGGCCACCTACGAGCAGTACTTC.

The chain joins TRBV7-9 to TRBJ2-7; no definite D call. The V and J ends lost 2 bases and 6 bases respectively, with 8 bases between them. The CDR3 runs to 12 residues. In germline, CDR1 is SEHNR, CDR2 FQNEAQ (reference sequence). CDR3 in DNA: TGTGCCAGCAGCTTAAGTCCAGGCGAGCAGTACTTC. It specifies CASSLSPGEQYF.

The J gene is TRBJ2-7, the V gene TRBV4-1; D is unclear. In germline, CDR1 is MGHRA, CDR2 YSYEKL. The V end lost 1 base, the J end lost 1 base, and 5 bases lay between the germline ends. The CDR3 sequence is 13 residues long. Written as DNA, the CDR3 is TGCGCCAGCAGCCAAGCCCAGTCCTACGAGCAGTACTTC. Its translation is CASSQAQSYEQYF.

The chain links TRBV4-1 to TRBJ1-2; 10 bases agree with TRBD1. Germline trimming cut 3 bases from V and 8 bases from J; bases unmatched to any gene: 6. Germline-derived CDR1 and CDR2 are MGHRA and YSYEKL. This CDR3 region has 14 residues. The chain's CDR3 is CASSHRQGADGYTF. As DNA, the CDR3 is TGCGCCAGCAGCCACCGACAGGGGGCAGACGGCTACACCTTC.